This is a list of T cell receptor beta chains from one sample in a study of CD8+CD57+ T cells in acquired aplastic anemia. TCRdb passed the reads through MiXCR, listing each CDR3 protein once. The sample holds 150,000 or so distinct CDR3 sequences, 45% to 50% seen once. Sequenced: sorted CD4+, CD8+, or CD8+CD57+ T cells (not recorded which) from PBMCs. These receptors all come from a human donor with aplastic anemia. Each CDR3 is given with its conserved first and last residue. A D gene is named only where the DNA matches it firmly. Rows may omit the clone size; those that give it use once, few, many or a size class.

>15|TRBJ2-1|TRBV27|-|TRBD1
CASNRGTGGWNEQFF
TGTGCCAGCAACCGAGGGACAGGGGGCTGGAATGAGCAGTTCTTC
>12|TRBJ1-4|TRBV19|-|-
CASRLGDEKLFF
TGTGCCAGTAGGTTGGGAGACGAAAAACTGTTTTTT
>13|TRBJ1-2|TRBV5-5|-|-
CASSLGTEHGYTF
TGTGCCAGCAGCTTGGGAACAGAGCATGGCTACACCTTC
>12|TRBJ2-1|TRBV7-3|once|-
CASSSQSNEQFF
TGTGCCAGCAGCTCCCAAAGCAATGAGCAGTTCTTC
>14|TRBJ2-1|TRBV10-3|few|TRBD1
CASRGTGGRNEQFF
TGTGCCAGCAGGGGGACAGGGGGTAGAAATGAGCAGTTCTTC
>14|TRBJ1-6|TRBV19|-|-
CASRAEADNSPLHF
TGTGCCAGTAGGGCAGAAGCAGATAATTCACCCCTCCACTTT
>13|TRBJ1-1|TRBV29-1|-|-
CSVEDRRGTEAFF
TGCAGCGTTGAAGATCGTAGGGGCACTGAAGCTTTCTTT
>16|TRBJ1-3|TRBV15|-|-
CATSDRMLGNGNTIYF
TGTGCCACCAGCGATAGAATGCTGGGTAATGGAAACACCATATATTTT
>16|TRBJ2-7|TRBV7-8|many|-
CASSLSGTESSYEQYF
TGTGCCAGCAGCCTCTCCGGGACCGAGAGCTCCTACGAGCAGTACTTC
>13|TRBJ2-1|TRBV27|many|-
CASSSSTINEQFF
TGTGCCAGCAGTTCATCCACCATAAATGAGCAGTTCTTC
>12|TRBJ1-1|TRBV7-9|many|-
CASISSGTEAFF
TGTGCCAGCATCTCCTCGGGCACTGAAGCTTTCTTT
>18|TRBJ2-2|TRBV2|-|-
CASSKWRSPATDTGELFF
TGTGCCAGCAGTAAATGGCGTTCCCCAGCAACGGACACCGGGGAGCTGTTTTTT
>15|TRBJ1-6|TRBV4-2|-|-
CASSQEGRSGSPLHF
TGTGCCAGCAGCCAAGAAGGGAGAAGTGGTTCACCCCTCCACTTT
>16|TRBJ2-1|TRBV24-1|-|-
CATSDSSVSSYNEQFF
TGTGCCACCAGTGATTCGAGCGTAAGCTCCTACAATGAGCAGTTCTTC
>14|TRBJ2-1|TRBV19|-|-
CASSIQAGYNEQFF
TGTGCCAGTAGTATTCAAGCGGGCTACAATGAGCAGTTCTTC
>15|TRBJ1-1|TRBV15|-|-
CATSREGARNTEAFF
TGTGCCACCAGCAGAGAGGGGGCCCGAAACACTGAAGCTTTCTTT
>14|TRBJ1-2|TRBV29-1|once|-
CSVGPVGTSYGYTF
TGCAGCGTTGGTCCGGTAGGGACTTCCTATGGCTACACCTTC
>15|TRBJ1-1|TRBV5-1|few|TRBD1
CASSLVRTGKTEAFF
TGCGCCAGCAGCTTGGTTCGGACAGGCAAGACTGAAGCTTTCTTT
>15|TRBJ1-3|TRBV3-1|-|-
CARKVWGYSGNTIYF
TGTGCCAGAAAAGTATGGGGTTACTCTGGAAACACCATATATTTT
>16|TRBJ2-2|TRBV20-1|many|TRBD2
CSARMASGPNTGELFF
TGCAGTGCTAGGATGGCTAGCGGGCCCAACACCGGGGAGCTGTTTTTT
>15|TRBJ1-4|TRBV19|-|-
CASSGPGHVEEKLFF
TGTGCCAGTAGCGGACCGGGACACGTCGAGGAAAAACTGTTTTTT
>17|TRBJ2-3|TRBV10-3|-|TRBD2
CAISGYSRGGGADTQYF
TGTGCCATCAGTGGGTACTCGCGGGGGGGCGGGGCAGATACGCAGTATTTT
>15|TRBJ1-5|TRBV19|-|-
CASQYTDYSNQPQHF
TGTGCCAGCCAGTATACAGATTATAGCAATCAGCCCCAGCATTTT
>13|TRBJ2-6|TRBV20-1|-|-
CSASISGANVLTF
TGCAGTGCTAGTATATCTGGGGCCAACGTCCTGACTTTC
>14|TRBJ1-1|TRBV2|-|-
CASSDEPRNTEAFF
TGTGCCAGCAGTGACGAACCCCGGAACACTGAAGCTTTCTTT
>13|TRBJ2-1|TRBV15|-|TRBD2
CATSRAREGEQFF
TGTGCCACCAGCAGAGCCCGGGAGGGAGAGCAGTTCTTC
>15|TRBJ1-1|TRBV24-1|many|TRBD1
CATSPGQGGNTEAFF
TGTGCCACCAGTCCTGGACAGGGGGGTAACACTGAAGCTTTCTTT
>15|TRBJ2-7|TRBV19|-|TRBD1
CASSTRRDRAIEQYF
TGTGCCAGTAGCACACGACGGGACAGGGCCATCGAGCAGTACTTC
>14|TRBJ2-7|TRBV2|many|TRBD1
CASTTGQISYEQYF
TGTGCCAGCACCACGGGACAGATCTCCTACGAGCAGTACTTC
>15|TRBJ2-3|TRBV5-1|many|-
CASSLLGSSTDTQYF
TGCGCCAGCAGCTTGTTGGGTAGCAGCACAGATACGCAGTATTTT
>16|TRBJ2-1|TRBV20-1|once|TRBD2
CSASRTSGGNAVKQFF
TGCAGTGCAAGCCGGACTAGCGGGGGGAATGCGGTGAAGCAGTTCTTC
>16|TRBJ1-1|TRBV25-1|-|-
CASSPGEGLMNTEAFF
TGTGCCAGCAGTCCCGGTGAGGGATTAATGAACACTGAAGCTTTCTTT
>14|TRBJ1-6|TRBV7-9|once|TRBD1
CASSLGTGFSPLHF
TGTGCCAGCAGCTTAGGGACAGGGTTTTCACCCCTCCACTTT
>11|TRBJ2-7|TRBV3-1|-|-
CASSQLYEQYF
TGTGCCAGCAGCCAACTCTACGAGCAGTACTTC
>14|TRBJ1-1|TRBV5-1|-|-
CASSYQDLNTEAFF
TGCGCCAGCAGCTATCAAGACTTAAACACTGAAGCTTTCTTT
>13|TRBJ1-1|TRBV10-2|-|-
CASSGGMNTEAFF
TGCGCCAGCAGTGGGGGCATGAACACTGAAGCTTTCTTT
>15|TRBJ2-7|TRBV4-1|many|TRBD1
CASSRGTGHLGEQYF
TGCGCCAGCAGCCGAGGGACAGGTCATTTAGGGGAGCAGTACTTC
>16|TRBJ1-6|TRBV7-3|many|TRBD1
CASRRQTGVRNSPLHF
TGTGCCAGCAGGCGACAGACAGGGGTTCGGAATTCACCCCTCCACTTT
>12|TRBJ2-7|TRBV24-1|-|-
CATEASSYEQYF
TGTGCCACAGAAGCGAGCTCCTACGAGCAGTACTTC
>12|TRBJ2-7|TRBV29-1|many|TRBD1
CSVHLGQGRQYF
TGCAGCGTTCATCTCGGACAGGGGAGGCAGTACTTC
>14|TRBJ1-1|TRBV19|many|-
CASSIDPADTEAFF
TGTGCCAGTAGTATAGACCCGGCAGACACTGAAGCTTTCTTT
>13|TRBJ1-5|TRBV20-1|-|TRBD1
CSAQQGDGQPQHF
TGCAGTGCACAACAGGGGGATGGTCAGCCCCAGCATTTT
>20|TRBJ1-6|TRBV27|few|-
CASSLSPAGVGYAYNSPLHF
TGTGCCAGCAGTTTATCCCCCGCAGGGGTGGGGTACGCCTATAATTCACCCCTCCACTTT
>15|TRBJ1-4|TRBV5-8|many|-
CASSVRQLSYQRLFF
TGTGCCAGCAGTGTGAGACAGCTGTCCTACCAGAGACTGTTTTTT
>13|TRBJ1-1|TRBV10-3|-|-
CAIRWDSGTEAFF
TGTGCCATCAGATGGGACTCTGGAACTGAAGCTTTCTTT
>12|TRBJ1-6|TRBV5-1|-|-
CASSLDRQSLHF
TGCGCCAGCAGCTTGGACCGGCAGTCCCTCCACTTT
>14|TRBJ1-2|TRBV30|few|-
CAWNQGSKMWGYTF
TGTGCCTGGAATCAGGGAAGCAAAATGTGGGGCTACACCTTC
>13|TRBJ2-7|TRBV5-5|many|TRBD1
CASSLRTGAEQYF
TGTGCCAGCAGCTTGAGAACAGGGGCCGAGCAGTACTTC